The T cell receptor (beta chain) described here comes from a study of blood T cell repertoires in COVID-19. The V gene end was trimmed by 0 bases and the J gene end by 5 bases; junction bases not matched to a gene: 3. Germline V CDR1 and CDR2: MNHEY, SVGAGI. The CDR3 is 14 amino acids. The data were produced by immunoSEQ multiplex PCR, yet TCRdb's version contains in-frame clones alone and is incomplete. Among under 250,000 clones listed, around 82% were seen once. The chain has TRBV6-5 and TRBJ2-5; 7 bases agree with TRBD1. The receptor was derived from a man between 50 and 59 years old with active or convalescent COVID-19. Sample: peripheral blood. CDR3 DNA: TGTGCCAGCAGTTACTCGGGACAGCGGGAGACCCAGTACTTC. Translated: CASSYSGQRETQYF.